Below, 5 T cell receptor beta chains from the same sample are listed, as sequenced in a study of shared clonotypes between healthy human individuals. TCRdb's table, derived via immunoSEQ multiplex PCR, lists solely in-frame clones and lacks some. This table holds about 640,000 clones, about three quarters found once. The sequenced sample was memory CD4+ T cells sorted from blood. Described subset: CD45RA-negative fraction. The receptors come from a woman in her thirties in good health.

The chain has TRBV10-2 and TRBJ1-5, with 7 bases lining up with TRBD1. J was trimmed by 5 bases and V by 6 bases; bases with no gene match: 10. Germline loops: CDR1 WSHSY, CDR2 SAAADI. The CDR3 contains 15 residues. CDR3 bases: TGCGCCAGCAGCGCCCAGGGGGGTAATTATCAGCCCCAGCATTTT. This translates into CASSAQGGNYQPQHF.

The rearrangement joins TRBV10-1 to TRBJ2-7; 7 bases match TRBD1. Per the germline V gene, CDR1 is WNHNN and CDR2 is SYGVQD (reference sequence). The CDR3 runs 15 residues. The V gene end was trimmed by 5 bases and the J gene end by 2 bases; junction bases not matched to a gene: 9. The CDR3 here is CASSPNRDSTYEQYF. The CDR3 DNA reads TGCGCCAGCAGTCCCAACCGGGACAGTACCTACGAGCAGTACTTC.

The chain links TRBV27 to TRBJ2-7, with 7 bases fitting TRBD1. V trimming: 2 bases; J trimming: 2 bases; junction bases outside the gene matches: 6. This CDR3 comprises 15 residues. From germline, CDR1 is MNHEY and CDR2 SMNVEV (reference sequence). As DNA, the CDR3 is TGTGCCAGCAGTTTAGCGACAGGGCAAACCTACGAGCAGTACTTC. Translation gives CASSLATGQTYEQYF.

The genes are TRBV2 and TRBJ2-5; D call uncertain. The CDR3 has 15 amino acids. CDR1 is SNHLY and CDR2 is FYNNEI in the germline V gene. V was pared by 1 base and J by 5 bases, with 14 bases between. The CDR3: CASSEVGWAGETQYF. CDR3 nucleotide sequence: TGTGCCAGCAGTGAAGTCGGCTGGGCCGGTGAGACCCAGTACTTC.

The gene calls are TRBV5-4 and TRBJ1-2; D might be TRBD1 (6 bases). V was pared by 7 bases and J by 3 bases, with 16 bases between. CDR1 and CDR2 (germline): SGHNT, YYREEE (reference sequence). This CDR3 region has 14 residues. CDR3 in amino acids: CASRSQGLYYGYTF. DNA of the CDR3: TGTGCCAGCCGAAGTCAGGGGTTATACTATGGCTACACCTTC.